The 21 T cell receptor beta chains presented below share a single source sample, sequenced in a study of response to subunit inactivated influenza vaccine. TCRdb used MiXCR to reprocess the RT-PCR reads, holding one entry per CDR3 protein. Of about 650,000 distinct CDR3 sequences in the sample, less than 20% were seen once. This sample comprised PBMCs from blood, obtained about 12 days after vaccination. The receptors stem from a man in his fifties who received an inactivated influenza vaccine.

This chain connects TRBV4-2 to TRBJ2-2; D remains unclear. This CDR3 region has 15 residues. V was pared by 1 base and J by 4 bases, with 10 bases between. Germline V CDR1 and CDR2: LGHNA, YNFKEQ. CDR3 DNA: TGTGCCAGCAGCCAAGTTGGCGGAGCCACCGGGGAGCTGTTTTTT. As protein: CASSQVGGATGELFF.

The V and J genes are TRBV7-6 and TRBJ2-5; TRBD1 matches 8 bases. Germline CDR1 SGHVS, CDR2 FNYEAQ. The CDR3 has 17 amino acids. Losses at the gene ends were 3 bases for V and 5 bases for J; bases not matched to a gene: 14. The CDR3 nucleotides read TGTGCCAGCAGCTTGGCTTTCGGACAGGGCCTCTGGGAGACCCAGTACTTC. Amino acids: CASSLAFGQGLWETQYF.

Note on this clonotype: The junction departs from the called germline gene at one end, perhaps through a read error. The chain carries TRBV14 and TRBJ1-2, with D perhaps matching TRBD1 (6 bases). Per germline, CDR1 SGHDN and CDR2 FVKESK. The CDR3 is made up of 13 amino acids. CDR3 sequence: CASSEDSSYGSTF. The CDR3 nucleotides are TGTGCCAGCAGTGAGGACAGTTCCTATGGCTCCACCTTC.

This clonotype occurred a few times. This rearrangement joins TRBV7-2 to TRBJ2-3, with a weak D call TRBD1 (6 bases). CDR3 length: 13 residues. From germline, CDR1 is SGHTA and CDR2 FQGNSA. With 5 bases removed from V and 7 bases from J, the gap between germline ends came to 13 bases. The CDR3 spells CASSRRGSHTQYF. The CDR3 bases are TGTGCCAGCAGCCGAAGGGGGAGTCATACGCAGTATTTT.

This chain's CDR3 is CASTEPGTSNYEQYF. The CDR3 region has the DNA TGTGCCAGCACCGAGCCCGGGACTAGTAACTACGAGCAGTACTTC. The rearrangement links TRBV6-1 to TRBJ2-7; 8 bases fit TRBD2. The germline CDR1 and CDR2 sequences are MNHNS and SASEGT. J gave up 3 bases and V 7 bases, and 11 bases lay outside the gene matches. The CDR3 loop spans 15 amino acids.

A single count supports this clonotype. CDR3 sequence: CASSFGTGVSNTEAFF. CDR3 sequence (DNA): TGCGCCAGCAGCTTCGGGACAGGGGTCTCGAACACTGAAGCTTTCTTT. The genes are TRBV5-1 and TRBJ1-1, with 10 nucleotides matching TRBD1. CDR1 and CDR2 from the germline V gene are SGHRS and YFSETQ. CDR3 length equals 16 residues. J lost 1 base, V lost 2 bases, and 5 bases had no gene match.

The chain uses TRBV10-3 and TRBJ2-7, with 9 bases that match TRBD1. CDR3 length: 16 amino acids. V dropped 0 bases and J dropped 0; count of bases not matched to a gene: 3. Looked up from germline, CDR1 is ENHRY and CDR2 is SYGVKD. Here the CDR3 DNA reads TGTGCCATCAGTGAGTCGGAACAGGGGGCCTCCTACGAGCAGTACTTC. Protein: CAISESEQGASYEQYF.

V gene TRBV20-1 combines with J gene TRBJ1-2, with TRBD1 as a possible D gene (5 bases). Germline V gene lookup returns CDR1 DFQATT and CDR2 SNEGSKA (reference sequence). The CDR3 is made up of 15 amino acids. Trimming shortened V by 5 bases and J by 8 bases, and 24 bases separated the two germline ends. For the CDR3, the DNA is TGCAGTGCTGTCCGGATGGCGGTTTTGAGGGGAGGCTACACCTTC. Its translation: CSAVRMAVLRGGYTF.

The chain uses TRBV28 and TRBJ2-1, with 8 positions matching TRBD2. This CDR3 is built from 19 residues. Germline CDR1 and CDR2: MDHEN and SYDVKM. The junction had 17 bases not matched to a gene; V was cut back by 3 bases and J by 4 bases. The DNA for the CDR3 is TGTGCCAGCAGTTTTGGGGCTAGCGGGCGATTACGGTCATACAATGAGCAGTTCTTC. It is translated as CASSFGASGRLRSYNEQFF.

The chain is built from TRBV20-1 and TRBJ2-4; D is perhaps TRBD1 or TRBD2 (6 bases each). The CDR3 runs to 15 residues. Per germline, CDR1 DFQATT and CDR2 SNEGSKA (reference sequence). Trimming cost V 2 bases and J 1 base, with 12 bases left between them. CDR3 bases: TGCAGTGCTAGATTCGGGGGCAGTGCCAAAAACATTCAGTACTTC. Amino acid sequence: CSARFGGSAKNIQYF.

The chain employs TRBV10-2 and TRBJ1-2; D is unclear. Germline lookup yields CDR1 WSHSY and CDR2 SAAADI. Trimming removed 2 bases from V and 4 bases from J, with 20 bases in between. The CDR3 has 17 residues. The CDR3 coding sequence is TGCGCCAGCAGTGAGGGGAGGGAGCGGTTCCGGTCCTATGGCTACACCTTC. It codes for CASSEGRERFRSYGYTF.

This clonotype was counted only a few times. The J gene is TRBJ2-1, the V gene TRBV27, with 8 bases fitting TRBD1. The germline CDR1 and CDR2 sequences are MNHEY and SMNVEV (reference sequence). CDR3 size: 17 residues. With 0 bases clipped from V and 1 base from J, the junction kept 5 bases outside the gene matches. The CDR3 loop is CASSLSGRGQSYNEQFF. The CDR3 nucleotides read TGTGCCAGCAGTTTATCTGGCAGGGGGCAGTCCTACAATGAGCAGTTCTTC.

J is TRBJ2-3 and V is TRBV4-3, with 10 bases lining up with TRBD2. This CDR3 is 16 amino acids long. The V gene end was trimmed by 5 bases and the J gene end by 4 bases; junction bases not matched to a gene: 9. CDR1 and CDR2 from the germline V gene are LGHNA and YSLEER. The CDR3 region is CASSIVATSGPDTQYF. The CDR3 region has the DNA TGCGCCAGCAGCATAGTAGCGACTAGCGGGCCAGATACGCAGTATTTT.

The chain is built from TRBV12-3 or TRBV12-4 and TRBJ2-1, with 14 bases lining up with TRBD2. J lost 4 bases, V lost 1 base, and 6 bases had no gene match. This CDR3 is 18 amino acids long. The CDR3 spells CASSLVVTSGRAYNEQFF. CDR3 nucleotides: TGTGCCAGCAGTTTAGTAGTGACTAGCGGGAGGGCTTACAATGAGCAGTTCTTC.

V usage is TRBV6-2 or TRBV6-3 and J usage is TRBJ1-4; 8 nucleotides line up with TRBD1. The CDR3 loop spans 16 amino acids. CDR1 MNHEY and CDR2 SVGEGT come from the germline V gene. V was pared by 2 bases and J by 5 bases, with 7 bases of the junction left unmatched. The CDR3 DNA is TGTGCCAGCAGTTACCTCCGGGACAGGACAAATGAAAAACTGTTTTTT. It codes for CASSYLRDRTNEKLFF.

This clonotype was observed many times. The chain employs TRBV9 and TRBJ2-7; weak D call: TRBD2 (6 bases). The CDR3 loop spans 14 amino acids. Trimming shortened V by 4 bases and J by 2 bases, and 13 bases separated the two germline ends. CDR1 and CDR2 (germline): SGDLS, YYNGEE. The CDR3 spells CASSLGGEAYEQYF. CDR3 sequence (DNA): TGTGCCAGCAGCCTGGGGGGAGAGGCCTACGAGCAGTACTTC.

The gene calls are TRBV5-5 and TRBJ2-7, with 7 bases fitting TRBD1. The CDR3 loop spans 16 amino acids. Per germline, CDR1 SGHKS and CDR2 YYEKEE (reference sequence). With V trimmed by 3 bases and J by 3 bases, 12 bases remained unmatched. The CDR3 protein is CASSSPLRDRHYEQYF. Written as DNA, the CDR3 is TGTGCCAGCAGCTCGCCCCTTCGGGACAGACACTACGAGCAGTACTTC.

V is TRBV2 and J is TRBJ1-5; D is perhaps TRBD1 (5 bases). Germline V CDR1 and CDR2: SNHLY, FYNNEI. This CDR3 is 15 amino acids long. Trimming removed 7 bases from V and 2 bases from J, with 15 bases in between. The CDR3 DNA reads as TGTGCCAGCAACAGCCTTCGAGGGGGCAATCAGCCCCAGCATTTT. Protein sequence: CASNSLRGGNQPQHF.

This clonotype has more than one count but fewer than ten. This rearrangement joins TRBV6-1 to TRBJ2-1; 8 bases fit TRBD1. Germline lookup yields CDR1 MNHNS and CDR2 SASEGT. The CDR3 covers 16 residues. V lost 6 bases, J lost 2 bases, and 9 bases stayed unmatched. CDR3 DNA sequence: TGTGCCAGCAGCGCGAGGGGACAGGCCCCCTACAATGAGCAGTTCTTC. The encoded protein is CASSARGQAPYNEQFF.

V usage is TRBV27 and J usage is TRBJ2-3; 10 bases map to TRBD2. V was clipped by 5 bases and J by 0 bases; unmatched bases: 5. Looked up from germline, CDR1 is MNHEY and CDR2 is SMNVEV (reference sequence). The CDR3 runs to 16 residues. This CDR3 is CASSHRTSGSTDTQYF. CDR3 in DNA: TGTGCCAGCAGTCACCGGACTAGCGGTAGCACAGATACGCAGTATTTT.

In its sample, this clonotype was seen many times. This chain joins TRBV11-2 and TRBJ2-3; TRBD1 matches at 7 bases. The CDR3 has 16 residues. The V and J ends lost 0 bases and 3 bases, in that order; junction bases with no gene match: 6. Germline CDR1 SGHAT, CDR2 FQNNGV. The CDR3 sequence: CASSLDPGGVTDTQYF. The CDR3 DNA reads as TGTGCCAGCAGCTTAGATCCAGGGGGAGTAACAGATACGCAGTATTTT.